This T cell receptor beta chain was captured by sequencing in a study of siplizumab effects on memory and regulatory T cells. Some clones are missing from TCRdb's copy, which holds only in-frame ones; the method was immunoSEQ multiplex PCR. The sample lists around 77,000 clones, about 89% occurring once. General study results and limits: A naive or memory phenotype could not be assigned to roughly 80-97% of the proliferating CD4+ or CD8+ clones. The naive T cell population seemed more diverse than memory cells and seemed a major contributor to the alloresponse. Alloreactive sequences tracing back to unstimulated CD4+ memory cells were significantly reduced by siplizumab.

From germline, CDR1 is SGHDN and CDR2 FVKESK. Trimming removed 1 base at V and 9 bases at J, with 4 bases between. The CDR3 loop spans 11 amino acids. Note on this clone: The antigen remains unidentified.

The receptor was derived from a human donor in good health. The V gene is TRBV14, the J gene TRBJ2-1; D uncertain. Input material: CD8+ T cells sorted from blood. The CDR3: CASSQVIEQFF. CDR3 nucleotides: TGTGCCAGCAGCCAAGTTATTGAGCAGTTCTTC.